This record concerns one T cell receptor (beta chain) sequence. The antigen remains undetermined. This sample was taken from a study of cytomegalovirus exposure and HLA in healthy donors. Study at large: Later analysis reported that the 120 or so validation repertoires shared the platform of the approximately 670 first-cohort repertoires.

Study results and limitations: The majority of TCR sequences were rare, yet some public TCRs appeared in many donors. Cytomegalovirus status, reportedly, was diagnosed with high specificity and sensitivity by the classifier. Altogether, 164 TCR beta chains were recorded as cytomegalovirus-associated.

Libraries were prepared by immunoSEQ multiplex PCR; TCRdb keeps only in-frame clonotypes and omits some of them. The sample has over 60,000 clones; roughly 95% are singletons. The CDR3 sequence is 18 residues long. V dropped 2 bases and J dropped 6 bases, with 25 bases sitting between them. In germline, CDR1 is KGHSH, CDR2 LQKENI. This TCR was recovered from a man younger than 35 in good health and CMV-seronegative. The specimen was PBMCs. The rearrangement links TRBV18 to TRBJ1-1; D is possibly TRBD1 (5 bases). DNA of the CDR3: TGTGCCAGCTCACCATCAGGTTCGTTGTTTGGGGGGAAGCCTGAAGCTTTCTTT. Amino acid sequence: CASSPSGSLFGGKPEAFF.